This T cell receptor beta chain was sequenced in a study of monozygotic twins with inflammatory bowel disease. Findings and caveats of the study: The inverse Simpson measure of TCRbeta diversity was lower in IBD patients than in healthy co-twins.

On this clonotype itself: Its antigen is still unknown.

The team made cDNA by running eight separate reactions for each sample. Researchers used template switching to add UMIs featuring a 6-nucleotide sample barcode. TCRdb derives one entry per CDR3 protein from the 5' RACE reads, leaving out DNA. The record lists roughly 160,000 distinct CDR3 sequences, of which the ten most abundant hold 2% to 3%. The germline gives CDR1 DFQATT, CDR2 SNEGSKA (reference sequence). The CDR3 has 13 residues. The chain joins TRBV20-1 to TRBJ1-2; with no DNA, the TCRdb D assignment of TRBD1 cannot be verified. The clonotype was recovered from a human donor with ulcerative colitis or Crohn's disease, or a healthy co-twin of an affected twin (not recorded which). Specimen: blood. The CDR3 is CSASIPGRYGYTF.